The 9 T cell receptor beta chains given below trace back to one sample, sequenced in a study of T-cell memory formation after mild COVID-19. TCRdb called the 5' RACE reads again in MiXCR, with one record for every CDR3 protein. The sample holds about 500,000 distinct CDR3 sequences; 20% are singletons and the top ten take under 15%. Sequencing was performed on PBMCs or a T cell subset sorted from them (not recorded which). Receptors were obtained from an adult woman who had mild COVID-19 (a few samples of this study predate the infection). Cell type and time point are not known.

This clonotype was seen repeatedly, ten times or more. The chain is built from TRBV7-9 and TRBJ2-7; 14 bases agree with TRBD2. Looked up from germline, CDR1 is SEHNR and CDR2 is FQNEAQ (reference sequence). The CDR3 runs to 18 residues. With V trimmed by 4 bases and J by 7 bases, 15 bases remained unmatched. This chain's CDR3 is CASSSGTSGRGLPWEQYF. The CDR3 bases are TGTGCCAGCAGCTCCGGGACTAGCGGGAGAGGGTTGCCTTGGGAGCAGTACTTC. The variable domain in full, completed from reference TRBV7-9 and TRBJ2-7, reads DTGVSQNPRHKITKRGQNVTFRCDPISEHNRLYWYRQTLGQGPEFLTYFQNEAQLEKSRLLSDRFSAERPKGSFSTLEIQRTEQGDSAMYLCASSSGTSGRGLPWEQYFGPGTRLTVT.

This clonotype was counted at least ten times. The chain carries TRBV4-3 and TRBJ2-7; TRBD1 or TRBD2 may be the D gene (5 bases each). V was pared by 2 bases and J by 3 bases, with 14 bases between. This CDR3 has 15 amino acids. The germline V gene has CDR1 LGHNA and CDR2 YSLEER. CDR3 in DNA: TGCGCCAGCAGCCAATATTGGGGGAGTGGCTACGAGCAGTACTTC. Encoded protein: CASSQYWGSGYEQYF.

This chain links TRBV20-1 with TRBJ1-3; tentatively, D is TRBD1 (5 bases). Looked up from germline, CDR1 is DFQATT and CDR2 is SNEGSKA (reference sequence). V gave up 0 bases and J gave up 5 bases, with 11 bases separating them. The CDR3 contains 14 residues. The CDR3 protein is CSAREGTRRNTIYF. CDR3 DNA: TGCAGTGCTAGAGAGGGGACCCGCCGAAACACCATATATTTT.

The chain carries TRBV7-8 and TRBJ2-1; D unresolved. This CDR3 is 14 amino acids long. V lost 1 base, J lost 7 bases, and 11 bases lay in between. Germline CDR1 is SGHVS and CDR2 is FQNEAQ. The CDR3 DNA reads as TGTGCCAGCAGCTTAGAAAGGACGAGAAATGAGCAGTTCTTC. Translating gives CASSLERTRNEQFF.

The genes are TRBV18 and TRBJ2-3, with D uncertain. V lost 2 bases to trimming and J lost 0 bases, with 9 bases between them. The CDR3 length is 15 residues. Germline CDR1 reads KGHSH; CDR2 reads LQKENI. CDR3 nucleotides: TGTGCCAGCTCACCAAGGGAAGCCAGCACAGATACGCAGTATTTT. This encodes CASSPREASTDTQYF.

This clonotype occurred a few times. The chain carries TRBV7-8 and TRBJ2-6; D is possibly TRBD1 (6 bases). V was clipped by 4 bases and J by 3 bases, with 16 bases between them. CDR3 length: 17 amino acids. CDR1 and CDR2 (germline): SGHVS, FQNEAQ. The CDR3 sequence is CASSSYNRVGGANVLTF. The CDR3, as DNA: TGTGCCAGCAGCTCGTATAACAGGGTCGGTGGGGCCAACGTCCTGACTTTC.

V is TRBV28 and J is TRBJ2-7, with TRBD2 identical over 7 bases. Germline CDR1 is MDHEN and CDR2 is SYDVKM. The CDR3 length is 16 residues. V was clipped by 3 bases and J by 4 bases; unmatched bases: 12. CDR3 sequence (DNA): TGTGCCAGCAGTTTGGAGCGCCCGGGAGGCCTATACGAGCAGTACTTC. This encodes CASSLERPGGLYEQYF.

The chain couples TRBV20-1 to TRBJ2-7, with 12 positions matching TRBD2. The germline CDR1 and CDR2 sequences are DFQATT and SNEGSKA (reference sequence). Losses at the gene ends were 6 bases for V and 5 bases for J; bases not matched to a gene: 11. CDR3 size: 15 residues. CDR3 loop: CSAPPMTSGRNEQYF. The CDR3 DNA sequence: TGCAGTGCCCCCCCAATGACTAGCGGGAGAAACGAGCAGTACTTC.

This clonotype has a handful of counts. The chain couples TRBV28 to TRBJ2-1, with TRBD2 matching over 10 bases. Trimming at V came to 5 bases and at J to 2 bases, leaving 9 bases not matched to a gene. The CDR3 loop spans 17 amino acids. CDR1 is MDHEN and CDR2 is SYDVKM in the germline V gene. The CDR3 spells CASSTSGADRAYNEQFF. CDR3 coding DNA: TGTGCCAGCAGTACTAGCGGGGCGGACAGGGCCTACAATGAGCAGTTCTTC. The entire variable domain, with the rest obtained from reference TRBV28 and TRBJ2-1, is as follows: DVKVTQSSRYLVKRTGEKVFLECVQDMDHENMFWYRQDPGLGLRLIYFSYDVKMKEKGDIPEGYSVSREKKERFSLILESASTNQTSMYLCASSTSGADRAYNEQFFGPGTRLTVL.